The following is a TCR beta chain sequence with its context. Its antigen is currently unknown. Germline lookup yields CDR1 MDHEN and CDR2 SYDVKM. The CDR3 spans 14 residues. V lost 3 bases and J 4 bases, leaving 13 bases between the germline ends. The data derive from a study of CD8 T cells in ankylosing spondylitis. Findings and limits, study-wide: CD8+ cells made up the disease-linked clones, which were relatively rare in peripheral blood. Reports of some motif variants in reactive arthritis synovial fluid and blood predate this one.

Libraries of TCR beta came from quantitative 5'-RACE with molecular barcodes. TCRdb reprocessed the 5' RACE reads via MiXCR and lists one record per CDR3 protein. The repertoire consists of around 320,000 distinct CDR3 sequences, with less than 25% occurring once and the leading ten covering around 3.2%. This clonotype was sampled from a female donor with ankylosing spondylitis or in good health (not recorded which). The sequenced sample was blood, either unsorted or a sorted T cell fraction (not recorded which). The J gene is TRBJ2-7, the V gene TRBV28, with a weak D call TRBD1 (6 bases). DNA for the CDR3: TGTGCCAGCAGTTTGGGGACAATACAGTACGAGCAGTACTTC. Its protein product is CASSLGTIQYEQYF. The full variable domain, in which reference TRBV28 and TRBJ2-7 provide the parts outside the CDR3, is DVKVTQSSRYLVKRTGEKVFLECVQDMDHENMFWYRQDPGLGLRLIYFSYDVKMKEKGDIPEGYSVSREKKERFSLILESASTNQTSMYLCASSLGTIQYEQYFGPGTRLTVT.